The T cell receptor (delta chain) under discussion was sequenced for a study of γδ T cells in repeated Plasmodium falciparum infection. About the study: The natural-infection arm compared Malian children under seasonal malaria with matched Australian children. General observations from the study: Vdelta2-negative gammadelta repertoires appeared less diverse and less shared in Malian than Australian children. Vdelta2-negative gammadelta repertoires, largely Vdelta1+, seemingly showed infection-driven waves of new clonal selection.

This clone has only a few counts. Its antigen remains unidentified. The protein held in TCRdb is that of a much larger clone and does not match this DNA's translation at residue 12, likely because of a read error; the protein shown is translated from the DNA. Gammadelta T cells were flow-sorted from PBMC into Vgamma9/Vdelta2+ and Vdelta2-negative populations for bulk analysis. CDR3 size: 19 residues. V lost 0 bases and J lost 0; bases outside the gene matches: 12. Germline V gene lookup returns CDR1 GEAIGNYY and CDR2 EKD. Both TRG and TRD chains were sequenced from each sorted sample. TCRdb redid the clone calls on the multiplex PCR reads with CATT. The sample comprises tens of thousands of delta-chain clones, roughly 1.8% of which are singletons, and 14% to 15% rests with the top ten.

This receptor was identified in a pool of human donors (malaria-infected and uninfected, not separated). Sequencing was performed on gamma-delta T cells from blood. The rearrangement uses TRDV2 and TRDJ1; 10 bases fit TRDD3. The CDR3 DNA reads TGTGCCTGTGACACCGTCGGAACTGGGGGATCCGCGTACACCGATAAACTCATCTTT. Translating gives CACDTVGTGGSAYTDKLIF.